This T cell receptor beta chain was captured in a study of vaccination effects on CD4 cells after COVID-19. Study details: Either the BNT162b2 or mRNA-1273 vaccine was given to participants in two doses.

V shed 5 bases, J shed 4 bases, and the junction held 20 bases outside the gene matches. Germline CDR1 is MNHEY and CDR2 is SVGEGT. CDR3 size: 19 residues. Before sequencing, viral peptide pools were used by the ViraFEST assay to expand antigen-specific CD4+ T cells. Upon completion of about ten days in culture, CD4+ T cells were isolated. Nucleocapsid antibodies stayed negative before and after vaccination, showing no earlier SARS-CoV-2 infection. Each well held about 2.1 million PBMC cultured with roughly 9.7 ug/ml peptides and roughly 10 IU/ml IL-2. Study observations and caveats: Infection-derived and vaccine-derived clones contracted markedly late after vaccination.

Libraries were prepared by immunoSEQ multiplex PCR; TCRdb keeps only in-frame clonotypes and omits some of them. Altogether about 43,000 clones are present, around three quarters being singletons, with the ten largest covering roughly a tenth. With regard to this clone: Its target is not known.

The chain joins TRBV6-2 or TRBV6-3 to TRBJ2-3, with TRBD1 identical over 8 bases. The specimen comprised CD4+ T cells from PBMCs cultured with SARS-CoV-2 spike peptides, sampled before COVID-19 vaccination. This receptor was taken from a human donor who received a COVID-19 vaccine. CDR3 sequence: CASSPLSSGFQGASDTQYF. The CDR3 DNA reads as TGTGCCAGCAGTCCACTCTCTTCGGGGTTTCAGGGGGCGTCAGATACGCAGTATTTT.